This is a list of T cell receptor beta chains from one sample in a study of beta chain features in type 1 diabetes. Profiled with immunoSEQ multiplex PCR; TCRdb holds only in-frame clones, not every one. The table records under 900,000 clones, about 17% of them present only once. The sequencing sample was made of naive CD4+ T cells from blood. The receptors were gathered from a woman under 30 in good health. Each CDR3 is given with its conserved first and last residue. A D gene is named only where the DNA matches it firmly. Clone sizes are given selectively: once, few, many, or a class where the clone is expanded.

d_gene	v_gene	j_gene	abundance	CDR3aa	CDR3nt
TRBD2	TRBV4-3	TRBJ2-3	-	CASSQADSGRDTQYF	TGCGCCAGCAGCCAAGCCGATAGCGGGAGAGATACGCAGTATTTT
-	TRBV5-1	TRBJ2-3	-	CASSLGRFGGTDTQYF	TGCGCCAGCAGCTTGGGACGTTTTGGGGGCACAGATACGCAGTATTTT
TRBD1	TRBV5-1	TRBJ2-1	-	CASSLSRDSSYNEQFF	TGCGCCAGCAGCTTGTCTAGGGACAGCTCCTACAATGAGCAGTTCTTC
TRBD1	TRBV19	TRBJ1-4	-	CASSDRGKNEKLFF	TGTGCCAGTAGCGACAGGGGAAAAAATGAAAAACTGTTTTTT
TRBD2	TRBV7-2	TRBJ2-3	few	CASSLIFGRLAADTQYF	TGTGCCAGCAGCTTAATATTTGGACGGCTAGCGGCGGATACGCAGTATTTT
TRBD2	TRBV6-1	TRBJ2-2	-	CASSESGGNTGELFF	TGTGCCAGCAGTGAATCGGGAGGGAACACCGGGGAGCTGTTTTTT
-	TRBV21-1	TRBJ2-7	few	CASSLRRGAYEQYF	TGTGCCAGCAGCCTGAGAAGGGGTGCCTACGAGCAGTACTTC
-	TRBV15	TRBJ1-2	once	CATSRVTGPKGYTF	TGTGCCACCAGCAGAGTAACAGGACCTAAAGGCTACACCTTC
-	TRBV5-8	TRBJ2-7	-	CASSLTGIGYEQYF	TGTGCCAGCAGCTTGACAGGGATCGGCTACGAGCAGTACTTC
-	TRBV11-3	TRBJ2-2	-	CASSLGLSRELFF	TGTGCCAGCAGCTTGGGGCTCTCGAGGGAGCTGTTTTTT
TRBD2	TRBV29-1	TRBJ2-3	-	CSVEPLPYGTSGPTSTDTQYF	TGCAGCGTTGAACCCCTTCCCTACGGGACTAGCGGACCAACTAGCACAGATACGCAGTATTTT
TRBD2	TRBV7-2	TRBJ2-3	once	CASSPTSGSTDTQYF	TGTGCCAGCAGCCCGACTAGCGGGAGCACAGATACGCAGTATTTT
-	TRBV4-2	TRBJ2-1	few	CASSQDRGLDYEQFF	TGTGCCAGCAGCCAAGATAGGGGCCTAGATTATGAGCAGTTCTTC
TRBD1	TRBV18	TRBJ2-7	-	CASSPGTGSFYEQYF	TGTGCCAGCTCACCTGGGACAGGGAGCTTCTACGAGCAGTACTTC
TRBD1	TRBV25-1	TRBJ2-7	few	CASSEYTGGGRYEQYF	TGTGCCAGCAGTGAATATACAGGGGGTGGTCGCTACGAGCAGTACTTC
-	TRBV29-1	TRBJ2-5	-	CSVKVLGETQYF	TGCAGCGTAAAGGTCCTGGGGGAGACCCAGTACTTC
-	TRBV9	TRBJ2-2	few	CASSRGFGLNTGELFF	TGTGCCAGCAGCCGGGGGTTTGGGCTAAACACCGGGGAGCTGTTTTTT
-	TRBV7-2	TRBJ2-1	-	CASSLQLGIAVYNEQFF	TGTGCCAGCAGCTTACAACTAGGGATAGCGGTTTACAATGAGCAGTTCTTC
-	TRBV7-6	TRBJ1-5	-	CASSPGTAGNNQPQHF	TGTGCCAGCAGCCCGGGGACGGCGGGCAACAATCAGCCCCAGCATTTT
-	TRBV5-6	TRBJ2-2	-	CASSFPPNTGELFF	TGTGCCAGCAGCTTTCCCCCGAACACCGGGGAGCTGTTTTTT
TRBD2	TRBV27	TRBJ2-2	-	CASSLAGGTGELFF	TGTGCCAGCAGTTTAGCGGGAGGCACCGGGGAGCTGTTTTTT
-	TRBV6-1	TRBJ1-5	few	CASSELGIYSNQPQHF	TGTGCCAGCAGTGAATTGGGAATTTATAGCAATCAGCCCCAGCATTTT
-	TRBV21-1	TRBJ2-1	-	CASSMGPRGNEQFF	TGTGCCAGCAGCATGGGGCCTAGAGGGAATGAGCAGTTCTTC
-	TRBV19	TRBJ2-7	few	CASSIGAAYEQYF	TGTGCCAGTAGTATTGGAGCGGCCTACGAGCAGTACTTC
-	TRBV5-6	TRBJ2-7	few	CASSRRAYEQYF	TGTGCCAGCAGCCGGAGAGCCTACGAGCAGTACTTC
TRBD2	TRBV6-5	TRBJ2-7	few	CASSSNSGTYEQYF	TGTGCCAGCAGTTCCAACAGCGGGACCTACGAGCAGTACTTC
-	TRBV19	TRBJ2-1	-	CASRARTGYNEQFF	TGTGCCAGCAGAGCTAGGACTGGATACAATGAGCAGTTCTTC
-	TRBV6-5	TRBJ1-2	few	CASSSNGGDDYGYTF	TGTGCCAGCAGTTCCAACGGGGGGGACGACTATGGCTACACCTTC
-	TRBV5-1	TRBJ2-7	-	CASSLAVRGYEQYF	TGCGCCAGCAGCTTGGCCGTCAGGGGCTACGAGCAGTACTTC
TRBD1	TRBV10-3	TRBJ2-2	-	CAINPDRATGELFF	TGTGCCATCAACCCCGACAGGGCCACCGGGGAGCTGTTTTTT
-	TRBV28	TRBJ2-5	few	CASSPGGVAETQYF	TGTGCCAGCAGTCCGGGGGGCGTGGCGGAGACCCAGTACTTC
TRBD2	TRBV5-1	TRBJ2-7	-	CASSSLAGLAYEQYF	TGCGCCAGCAGCTCCCTAGCGGGGTTAGCCTACGAGCAGTACTTC
TRBD1	TRBV18	TRBJ2-7	-	CASSSGTVPYEQYF	TGTGCCAGCTCATCCGGGACAGTACCCTACGAGCAGTACTTC
-	TRBV4-1	TRBJ2-5	few	CASSQEPGRETQYF	TGCGCCAGCAGCCAAGAGCCCGGGCGGGAGACCCAGTACTTC
TRBD2	TRBV5-1	TRBJ2-1	-	CASSPLGGRVNNEQFF	TGCGCCAGCAGCCCACTAGGCGGGAGGGTCAACAATGAGCAGTTCTTC
-	TRBV19	TRBJ1-1	-	CASSITANTEAFF	TGTGCCAGTAGTATCACAGCGAACACTGAAGCTTTCTTT
-	TRBV28	TRBJ2-7	-	CASSLTGYEQYF	TGTGCCAGCAGTTTAACTGGCTACGAGCAGTACTTC
TRBD2	TRBV28	TRBJ2-1	few	CASSLADNEQFF	TGTGCCAGCAGTCTAGCGGACAATGAGCAGTTCTTC
-	TRBV15	TRBJ2-7	-	CATSSAMEPFYEQYF	TGTGCCACCAGCAGCGCTATGGAACCCTTCTACGAGCAGTACTTC
-	TRBV28	TRBJ2-3	-	CASLQPGLVTDTQYF	TGTGCCAGCCTACAGCCGGGGCTCGTCACAGATACGCAGTATTTT
-	TRBV5-1	TRBJ1-4	-	CASSFRSGATNEKLFF	TGCGCCAGCAGCTTTCGGTCAGGAGCAACTAATGAAAAACTGTTTTTT
-	TRBV28	TRBJ1-1	-	CASTPQFVNTEAFF	TGTGCCAGCACCCCTCAGTTTGTGAACACTGAAGCTTTCTTT
TRBD2	TRBV28	TRBJ2-2	few	CASTPSGRGNTGELFF	TGTGCCAGCACCCCTAGCGGGAGAGGGAACACCGGGGAGCTGTTTTTT
TRBD1	TRBV19	TRBJ2-1	few	CASSSQGRDRVYNEQFF	TGTGCCAGTAGTTCCCAGGGCCGGGACAGAGTATACAATGAGCAGTTCTTC
-	TRBV2	TRBJ1-1	-	CASSVFRTGTEAFF	TGTGCCAGCAGTGTCTTTCGGACGGGAACTGAAGCTTTCTTT
-	TRBV15	TRBJ2-1	-	CATSPLGVSYNEQFF	TGTGCCACCAGCCCACTGGGGGTCTCCTACAATGAGCAGTTCTTC
-	TRBV7-9	TRBJ1-2	few	CASSLVEGGDYGYTF	TGTGCCAGCAGCTTAGTGGAGGGGGGAGACTATGGCTACACCTTC
TRBD1	TRBV29-1	TRBJ2-7	few	CSVGHRGSYEQYF	TGCAGCGTTGGGCACAGGGGTTCCTACGAGCAGTACTTC
-	TRBV9	TRBJ2-7	-	CASSVVGSYHYEQYF	TGTGCCAGCAGCGTAGTAGGCTCATACCACTACGAGCAGTACTTC
TRBD1	TRBV15	TRBJ1-1	few	CATSKGQETQAFF	TGTGCCACCAGCAAAGGACAGGAAACTCAAGCTTTCTTT
TRBD1	TRBV28	TRBJ2-1	-	CASSLTGGTNEQFF	TGTGCCAGCAGTCTTACAGGGGGGACGAATGAGCAGTTCTTC
TRBD2	TRBV9	TRBJ2-3	few	CASSVVRAGEEDTQYF	TGTGCCAGCAGCGTAGTTCGAGCGGGAGAGGAGGATACGCAGTATTTT